A single sample gave rise to the 25 T cell receptor beta chains below, sequenced in a study of post-analysis software for immune sequencing data (dated by TCRdb to between 2014 and 2017). These TCRs are of unknown antigen specificity. Preparation of the library involved PCR. The sample was run on an Illumina HiSeq 2500. To reduce PCR and sequencing biases, unique molecular identifiers were incorporated into the TCR beta cDNA libraries. TCRdb trimmed public reads at Q25 via fastp, called clones via MiXCR and kept in-frame beta chains. All rows with the same CDR3 protein become a single entry with the most common DNA and genes. This sample has fewer than 700,000 distinct CDR3 sequences in its table, and around 47% of those were observed once. The ten largest make up around 1.7% of the sample. Paper-wide results and their limitations: Significantly higher frequencies in patients than in controls were found for roughly 5 TRBV segments, including TRBV5-6, TRBV5-1 and TRBV20-1.

The sample comprised blood. The source of these receptors is a girl aged 10 to 17 with multiple sclerosis.

This clonotype turned up a few times. This chain uses TRBV24-1 with TRBJ2-4; 9 bases match TRBD1. The assigned J gene may be wrong: the sequence end matches TRBJ2-5 better. Per the germline V gene, CDR1 is KGHDR and CDR2 is SFDVKD. The CDR3 sequence is 15 residues long. The CDR3 region has the DNA TGTGCCACCAGTGACCTGGGACAGGGTGCGGAGACCCAGTACTTC. Translated: CATSDLGQGAETQYF.

There are a few counts of this clonotype. The V gene is TRBV20-1, the J gene TRBJ2-3; 9 bases match TRBD1. Germline trimming cut 4 bases from V and 1 base from J; bases unmatched to any gene: 0. Germline CDR1 and CDR2: DFQATT and SNEGSKA (reference sequence). The CDR3 length is 13 residues. CDR3 amino acids: CSANRGRTDTQYF. CDR3 in DNA: TGCAGTGCTAACAGGGGGCGCACAGATACGCAGTATTTT.

This clonotype was counted a few times. The chain links TRBV12-3 or TRBV12-4 to TRBJ2-5; 8 bases match TRBD1. After removal of 5 bases from V and 5 bases from J, the junction contained 7 bases not matched to a gene. The CDR3 runs to 14 residues. In DNA, the CDR3 is TGTGCCAGCAGTCGGGACAGGACTGATGAGACCCAGTACTTC. It is translated as CASSRDRTDETQYF.

The sample holds a few counts of this clonotype. The rearrangement uses TRBV12-3 or TRBV12-4 and TRBJ1-2; TRBD1 aligns across 8 bases. CDR3 size: 15 residues. V lost 3 bases, J lost 7 bases, and 10 bases stayed unmatched. As DNA, the CDR3 is TGTGCCAGCAGTTTGCCCGGGGCAGGGGGCCGTGGCTACACCTTC. It specifies CASSLPGAGGRGYTF.

In its sample, this clonotype was seen a few times. J is TRBJ2-6 and V is TRBV19; D not certain. The CDR3 extends over 17 amino acids. Germline CDR1 and CDR2: LNHDA and SQIVND (reference sequence). The V gene lost 5 bases and the J gene lost 0 bases, with 14 bases spanning the gap. The CDR3 sequence is CASSPKASFSGANVLTF. In nucleotides, the CDR3 is TGTGCCAGTAGTCCCAAGGCCAGCTTCTCTGGGGCCAACGTCCTGACTTTC. Filled out from reference TRBV19 and TRBJ2-6, the complete variable domain reads DGGITQSPKYLFRKEGQNVTLSCEQNLNHDAMYWYRQDPGQGLRLIYYSQIVNDFQKGDIAEGYSVSREKKESFPLTVTSAQKNPTAFYLCASSPKASFSGANVLTFGAGSRLTVL.

This clonotype is a singleton in its sample. This chain joins TRBV5-1 and TRBJ2-3; D remains unclear. This CDR3 spans 14 amino acids. Trimming cost V 4 bases and J 2 bases, with 11 bases left between them. Germline V gene data show CDR1 as SGHRS and CDR2 as YFSETQ. In DNA form, the CDR3 reads TGCGCCAGCAGCGCCGGATTTTTCACAGATACGCAGTATTTT. Translation: CASSAGFFTDTQYF.

The gene calls are TRBV7-6 and TRBJ1-4, with 7 bases that match TRBD1. The CDR3 is 15 residues long. Trimming at V came to 0 bases and at J to 7 bases, leaving 5 bases not matched to a gene. Germline V gives CDR1 SGHVS, CDR2 FNYEAQ. In nucleotides, the CDR3 is TGTGCCAGCAGCTTAGCGAACAGGGGAGGTGAAAAACTGTTTTTT. Protein: CASSLANRGGEKLFF.

Written as DNA, the CDR3 is TGTGCCAGCAGTTTCCCGGGACTAGCGATTAATGAGCAGTTCTTC. Protein sequence: CASSFPGLAINEQFF. The rearrangement links TRBV27 to TRBJ2-1; 10 positions agree with TRBD2. This CDR3 is 15 amino acids long. V shed 3 bases, J shed 7 bases, and the junction held 6 bases outside the gene matches. Germline V CDR1 and CDR2: MNHEY, SMNVEV (reference sequence).

The rearrangement links TRBV3-1 to TRBJ1-2; D might be TRBD1 (5 bases). The CDR3 totals 12 residues. The V end was cut by 4 bases, the J end by 8 bases, with 11 bases between. The germline gives CDR1 LGHDT, CDR2 YNNKEL (reference sequence). CDR3 region: CASSRGSMGYTF. In DNA form, the CDR3 reads TGTGCCAGCAGCCGGGGGTCGATGGGCTACACCTTC.

V and J are TRBV20-1 and TRBJ1-2; 9 bases align to TRBD1. Germline CDR1 is DFQATT and CDR2 is SNEGSKA (reference sequence). The CDR3 is made up of 13 amino acids. The V gene end was trimmed by 5 bases and the J gene end by 8 bases; junction bases not matched to a gene: 9. CDR3 in amino acids: CSAAAGTGKGYTF. The CDR3 bases are TGCAGTGCTGCCGCCGGGACAGGGAAGGGCTACACCTTC.

This clonotype occurred a few times. V gene TRBV7-2 combines with J gene TRBJ2-7, with D hard to call. CDR3 length: 15 residues. The V and J ends lost 4 bases and 2 bases respectively, with 15 bases between them. Germline values: CDR1 SGHTA, CDR2 FQGNSA. The CDR3 loop is CASSYREDFAYEQYF. The CDR3 region has the DNA TGTGCCAGCAGCTATCGAGAGGATTTCGCCTACGAGCAGTACTTC.

The chain couples TRBV2 to TRBJ2-7; possibly TRBD2 for D (7 bases). The CDR3 loop spans 15 amino acids. The germline V gene encodes CDR1 SNHLY and CDR2 FYNNEI. V gave up 3 bases and J gave up 4 bases, with 16 bases separating them. This CDR3 reads CASSEGGGIYYEQYF. The CDR3 DNA sequence: TGTGCCAGCAGTGAGGGAGGGGGAATTTATTACGAGCAGTACTTC.

This chain connects TRBV6-5 to TRBJ1-6, with TRBD1 identical over 11 bases. Per germline, CDR1 MNHEY and CDR2 SVGAGI. This CDR3 is 18 amino acids long. Trimming at V came to 5 bases and at J to 7 bases, leaving 13 bases not matched to a gene. The CDR3 reads CASSRTPGTGGWNSPLHF. Written as DNA, the CDR3 is TGTGCCAGCAGTCGTACTCCCGGGACAGGGGGTTGGAATTCACCCCTCCACTTT.

CDR3 loop: CSARDAQIQETQYF. Here the CDR3 DNA reads TGCAGTGCTAGAGATGCCCAGATCCAAGAGACCCAGTACTTC. The chain links TRBV20-1 to TRBJ2-5; D not certain. The germline V and J ends were trimmed by 0 bases and 1 base, with 9 bases remaining between them. The CDR3 sequence is 14 residues long. Germline assignment: CDR1 DFQATT and CDR2 SNEGSKA (reference sequence).

The chain links TRBV5-1 to TRBJ2-7; either TRBD1 or TRBD2 may supply D (5 bases each). The V end lost 4 bases, the J end lost 3 bases, and 14 bases lay between the germline ends. This CDR3 contains 14 residues. Germline-derived CDR1 and CDR2 are SGHRS and YFSETQ. CDR3 amino acids: CASSPRDARYEQYF. As DNA, the CDR3 is TGCGCCAGCAGCCCCCGGGACGCCCGCTACGAGCAGTACTTC. Supplemented by reference TRBV5-1 and TRBJ2-7, the full variable domain reads KAGVTQTPRYLIKTRGQQVTLSCSPISGHRSVSWYQQTPGQGLQFLFEYFSETQRNKGNFPGRFSGRQFSNSRSEMNVSTLELGDSALYLCASSPRDARYEQYFGPGTRLTVT.

V gene TRBV12-3 or TRBV12-4 combines with J gene TRBJ1-1; tentative D call: TRBD1 (5 bases). The CDR3 covers 11 residues. Trimming stripped 4 bases from V and 7 bases from J, with 7 bases between. CDR3 sequence: CASSSTVEAFF. The CDR3, as DNA: TGTGCCAGCAGTTCGACAGTTGAAGCTTTCTTT.

This clonotype came up many times. The J gene is TRBJ2-1, the V gene TRBV7-2; D remains unclear. The V and J ends lost 5 bases and 5 bases respectively, with 10 bases between them. This CDR3 has 13 residues. Germline V lookup: CDR1 SGHTA, CDR2 FQGNSA. The CDR3 DNA reads as TGTGCCAGCAGCCCCCAGAGGAACAATGAGCAGTTCTTC. Translation: CASSPQRNNEQFF. The full variable domain, rest sourced from reference TRBV7-2 and TRBJ2-1, is GAGVSQSPSNKVTEKGKDVELRCDPISGHTALYWYRQSLGQGLEFLIYFQGNSAPDKSGLPSDRFSAERTGGSVSTLTIQRTQQEDSAVYLCASSPQRNNEQFFGPGTRLTVL.

The rearrangement uses TRBV6-1 and TRBJ1-5, with D possibly being TRBD1 (5 bases). Trimming removed 7 bases at V and 3 bases at J, with 13 bases between. The CDR3 consists of 14 residues. CDR1 and CDR2 (germline): MNHNS, SASEGT. CDR3 nucleotide sequence: TGTGCCAGCACCCTTGGGGGATTCAATCAGCCCCAGCATTTT. It yields the protein CASTLGGFNQPQHF.

The chain employs TRBV4-1 and TRBJ2-7, with unresolved D. The CDR3 sequence is 16 residues long. Trimming removed 0 bases at V and 0 bases at J, with 12 bases between. In germline, CDR1 is MGHRA, CDR2 YSYEKL. The CDR3 sequence is CASSQDTRAYSYEQYF. DNA of the CDR3: TGCGCCAGCAGCCAAGATACCCGGGCCTACTCCTACGAGCAGTACTTC.

The chain is built from TRBV20-1 and TRBJ2-5; 8 positions match TRBD2. The J call could be wrong; TRBJ2-7 is a better fit for the DNA end. From germline, CDR1 is DFQATT and CDR2 SNEGSKA (reference sequence). CDR3 length: 17 amino acids. The CDR3 DNA sequence: TGCAGTGCTAGAGATGCCGGGAGGGCAACCAATCTCTACGAGCAGTACTTC. Its protein product is CSARDAGRATNLYEQYF.

The chain employs TRBV7-9 and TRBJ2-1; TRBD2 agrees at 7 bases. Trimming took 2 bases from V and 0 from J; bases not matched to a gene: 4. Germline V gives CDR1 SEHNR, CDR2 FQNEAQ (reference sequence). The CDR3 totals 16 residues. CDR3 nucleotides: TGTGCCAGCAGCTTATCGGGAGGACCCTCCTACAATGAGCAGTTCTTC. Encoded protein: CASSLSGGPSYNEQFF.

The J gene is TRBJ2-1, the V gene TRBV29-1; no clear D. The CDR3 runs to 12 residues. V shed 4 bases and J shed 5 bases, with 9 bases lying between them. CDR1 and CDR2 from the germline V gene are SQVTM and ANQGSEA. CDR3 DNA sequence: TGCAGCGTTGTCACATTTCACAATGAGCAGTTCTTC. Residues: CSVVTFHNEQFF.

This clonotype was observed once. This rearrangement joins TRBV15 to TRBJ1-1, with D possibly matching TRBD1 (5 bases). V shed 0 bases and J shed 4 bases, with 15 bases lying between them. This CDR3 spans 16 amino acids. Germline V gene data show CDR1 as LNHNV and CDR2 as YYDKDF (reference sequence). The CDR3 loop reads CATSRDLSIQGTEAFF. DNA of the CDR3: TGTGCCACCAGCAGAGATCTAAGCATCCAGGGCACTGAAGCTTTCTTT.

This clonotype has more than one count but fewer than ten. The genes are TRBV25-1 and TRBJ2-6; 11 bases fit TRBD1. The trim removed 3 bases at V and 2 bases at J, leaving 6 bases unmatched. CDR3 size: 18 residues. In germline, CDR1 is MGHDK, CDR2 SYGVNS. This chain's CDR3 is CASSDSGQGGPGANVLTF. DNA for the CDR3: TGTGCCAGCAGTGACTCGGGACAGGGGGGCCCTGGGGCCAACGTCCTGACTTTC.

The chain is built from TRBV12-3 or TRBV12-4 and TRBJ2-3; D possibly corresponds to TRBD2 (5 bases). V shed 6 bases and J shed 2 bases, with 18 bases lying between them. There are 16 residues in the CDR3. CDR3 nucleotides: TGTGCCAGCAGCCCCTTGACTGGGCGGGTCACAGATACGCAGTATTTT. This encodes CASSPLTGRVTDTQYF.